A single T cell receptor (beta chain) is shown here with its context. Its antigen is not identified. The data were obtained in a study of shared clonotypes between healthy human individuals. Overall study findings and caveats: Among donors, the sharing of clonotypes was expected to be influenced by sequencing depth.

In germline, CDR1 is GTSNPN, CDR2 SVGIG (reference sequence). Trimming stripped 2 bases from V and 3 bases from J, with 8 bases between. This CDR3 contains 13 residues. Clones were sequenced by immunoSEQ multiplex PCR, and TCRdb holds only the in-frame ones, with some missing. Found here are more than 2 million clones, more than 90% of them singletons; the top ten hold approximately 0.13%. CD4+ cells were split into CD45RA+ naive and CD45RA-negative memory subsets. The rearrangement uses TRBV30 and TRBJ1-3; no definite D call. This clonotype was obtained from a man between 18 and 29 years old in good health. Material: naive CD4+ T cells sorted from blood. Stated subset: CD45RA+ positively selected. DNA of the CDR3: TGTGCCTGGAGTCCGCGTGGTGGAAACACCATATATTTT. Translation gives CAWSPRGGNTIYF.